The clone carrying this TCR beta chain was seen more than once but under ten times. Its target is unknown. Germline CDR1 and CDR2: SGHRS and YFSETQ. V shed 3 bases and J shed 5 bases, with 16 bases lying between them. This CDR3 contains 15 residues. The data belong to a study of CD8 T cells in ankylosing spondylitis. Whole-study findings and limits: Prior literature has documented some motif variants in synovial fluid and blood from reactive arthritis.

TCRdb fed the 5' RACE reads into MiXCR, producing one record per CDR3 protein. The sample holds a few hundred thousand distinct CDR3 sequences, roughly 20% seen once. This sequence was found in a male donor with ankylosing spondylitis or in good health (not recorded which). This sequence joins TRBV5-1 and TRBJ2-3, with D possibly TRBD2 on 6 matching bases. The source material was blood, either unsorted or a sorted T cell fraction (not recorded which). For the CDR3, the DNA is TGCGCCAGCAGCTCGGGACTCCTGGAGGGAGATACGCAGTATTTT. This gives the protein CASSSGLLEGDTQYF. Full variable domain (remainder filled in from reference TRBV5-1 and TRBJ2-3): KAGVTQTPRYLIKTRGQQVTLSCSPISGHRSVSWYQQTPGQGLQFLFEYFSETQRNKGNFPGRFSGRQFSNSRSEMNVSTLELGDSALYLCASSSGLLEGDTQYFGPGTRLTVL.